The clone carrying this TCR beta chain has only a few counts. This sample was included in a study of blood T cell repertoires in COVID-19. Study information: The United States, Italy and Spain were the sources of the acute and convalescent COVID-19 samples.

Produced via immunoSEQ multiplex PCR; TCRdb's table is partial and in-frame only. The sample has around 46,000 clones, 65% to 80% seen once. Germline V gives CDR1 LGHDT, CDR2 YNNKEL (reference sequence). The CDR3 extends over 15 amino acids. Trimming took 2 bases from V and 0 from J, leaving 10 bases between them. This clonotype originated in a human donor with active or convalescent COVID-19. The donor label of this sample is uncertain. The sequencing sample was made of peripheral blood. This chain uses TRBV3-1 (or the pseudogene TRBV3-2) with TRBJ1-2; D is perhaps TRBD1 (5 bases). The CDR3 bases are TGTGCCAGCAGCCAACGGTCGGGGGCTAACTATGGCTACACCTTC. Its translation is CASSQRSGANYGYTF.